This T cell receptor (beta chain) stems from a study of shared clonotypes between healthy human individuals. The CDR3 totals 14 residues. Germline CDR1 SGHRS, CDR2 YFSETQ. Trimming pared 0 bases from V and 4 bases from J, leaving 7 bases between. Libraries were prepared by immunoSEQ multiplex PCR; TCRdb keeps only in-frame clonotypes and omits some of them. The sample has 2 million to 2.5 million clones; less than 95% are singletons. The clonotype was recovered from a man aged 18 to 35 in good health. Some clones in this sample may be carry-over from other donors' samples. Sequencing input: naive CD4+ T cells from PBMCs. Subset here: CD45RA+ positively selected. The chain has TRBV5-1 and TRBJ2-2; D call uncertain. The CDR3, as DNA: TGCGCCAGCAGCTTGGGGATGAGCACCGGGGAGCTGTTTTTT. Residues: CASSLGMSTGELFF.